This passage covers 21 T cell receptor beta chains from one sample sequenced in a study of blood T cell repertoires in COVID-19. Method: immunoSEQ multiplex PCR; TCRdb's copy keeps in-frame clones and lacks some. The sample holds some 400,000 clones, 70% to 85% seen once. Sequenced material: peripheral blood. The receptors originated from a human donor with acute or convalescent COVID-19. The donor label of this sample is uncertain.

This rearrangement joins TRBV18 to TRBJ2-7; 7 bases map to TRBD2. Germline V gene data show CDR1 as KGHSH and CDR2 as LQKENI. The CDR3 is 15 amino acids. The V gene end was trimmed by 6 bases and the J gene end by 1 base; junction bases not matched to a gene: 9. The CDR3 DNA reads TGTGCCAGCTCTCCCGGGGCGGGGGTGTCCTACGAGCAGTACTTC. It is translated as CASSPGAGVSYEQYF.

The chain has TRBV28 and TRBJ1-5; TRBD1 is a possible D gene (6 bases). This CDR3 region has 16 residues. The ends were cut back, 3 bases at V and 4 bases at J, with 16 bases in the middle. Germline CDR1 and CDR2: MDHEN and SYDVKM. The CDR3: CASSLQTGTKNQPQHF. The CDR3 bases are TGTGCCAGCAGTTTGCAAACCGGGACAAAAAATCAGCCCCAGCATTTT.

This clone was picked up a small number of times. This chain joins TRBV2 and TRBJ1-2; D possibly corresponds to TRBD1 (5 bases). V was trimmed by 6 bases and J by 7 bases, leaving 15 bases between them. CDR3 size: 13 residues. CDR1 and CDR2 from the germline V gene are SNHLY and FYNNEI. CDR3 protein: CASRGGTWSGYTF. The CDR3 nucleotides are TGTGCCAGCAGAGGAGGGACGTGGAGTGGCTACACCTTC. The whole variable domain, remainder taken from reference TRBV2 and TRBJ1-2, is EPEVTQTPSHQVTQMGQEVILRCVPISNHLYFYWYRQILGQKVEFLVSFYNNEISEKSEIFDDQFSVERPDGSNFTLKIRSTKLEDSAMYFCASRGGTWSGYTFGSGTRLTVV.

This clone has only one observation. This chain joins TRBV5-1 and TRBJ2-7; 8 bases fit TRBD1. J was trimmed by 0 bases and V by 1 base; bases with no gene match: 9. CDR3 length: 17 amino acids. Germline CDR1 SGHRS, CDR2 YFSETQ. CDR3 bases: TGCGCCAGCAGCTTGTCGATCGGGACAGGACTCTCCTACGAGCAGTACTTC. Its translation is CASSLSIGTGLSYEQYF.

This chain uses TRBV6-5 with TRBJ1-6, with D possibly being TRBD1 (6 bases). The V and J ends lost 6 bases and 15 bases respectively, with 24 bases between them. Germline V gene data show CDR1 as MNHEY and CDR2 as SVGAGI. The length of the CDR3 is 15 residues. CDR3 coding DNA: TGTGCCAGCAGCGTCTTAGGGGTGGACAGTAAGGTCCTCCACTTT. Protein sequence: CASSVLGVDSKVLHF.

For this clone: The sample has other DNA sequences that encode this CDR3 too. V is TRBV29-1 and J is TRBJ2-1; weak D call: TRBD2 (6 bases). The CDR3 covers 14 residues. Trimming stripped 3 bases from V and 0 bases from J, with 9 bases between. Germline CDR1 and CDR2: SQVTM and ANQGSEA. CDR3 DNA sequence: TGCAGCGTTGACCGGGGGAGCTCCTACAATGAGCAGTTCTTC. This encodes CSVDRGSSYNEQFF.

The V and J genes are TRBV28 and TRBJ1-3; D is possibly TRBD1 (5 bases). Germline assignment: CDR1 MDHEN and CDR2 SYDVKM. The CDR3 loop spans 15 amino acids. V shed 5 bases and J shed 0 bases, with 11 bases lying between them. CDR3 residues: CASSPTGSSGNTIYF. The CDR3 DNA follows: TGTGCCAGCAGTCCTACAGGTAGCTCTGGAAACACCATATATTTT.

The J gene is TRBJ2-2, the V gene TRBV30, with TRBD2 identical over 16 bases. The CDR3 runs 18 residues. Germline trimming cut 3 bases from V and 6 bases from J; bases unmatched to any gene: 10. Germline V gene data show CDR1 as GTSNPN and CDR2 as SVGIG (reference sequence). The CDR3 protein is CAWRGLAGGRSGSGELFF. As DNA, the CDR3 is TGTGCCTGGAGGGGACTAGCGGGAGGGCGCTCCGGCTCCGGGGAGCTGTTTTTT.

The CDR3 DNA follows: TGTGCCAGCACCAGACTAGCGGGGGGGCCGGATACGCAGTATTTT. Amino acid sequence: CASTRLAGGPDTQYF. The V call is TRBV6-5, the J call TRBJ2-3; 14 nucleotides agree with TRBD2. CDR1 is MNHEY and CDR2 is SVGAGI in the germline V gene. Germline trimming cut 7 bases from V and 6 bases from J; bases unmatched to any gene: 6. The CDR3 is 15 residues long.

The rearrangement links TRBV28 to TRBJ1-4, with unresolved D. Germline V gene sequence: CDR1 MDHEN, CDR2 SYDVKM. Trimming cost V 2 bases and J 8 bases, with 18 bases left between them. The CDR3 runs to 16 residues. CDR3 in DNA: TGTGCCAGCAGTTTACCTTCGTCGGCGGCATGGGAAAAACTGTTTTTT. Translated, it gives CASSLPSSAAWEKLFF. Full variable domain (missing parts from reference TRBV28 and TRBJ1-4): DVKVTQSSRYLVKRTGEKVFLECVQDMDHENMFWYRQDPGLGLRLIYFSYDVKMKEKGDIPEGYSVSREKKERFSLILESASTNQTSMYLCASSLPSSAAWEKLFFGSGTQLSVL.

In this sample, this clone turned up once. The chain couples TRBV9 to TRBJ2-2; possible D gene TRBD2, 5 bases. The V gene lost 0 bases and the J gene lost 5 bases, with 8 bases spanning the gap. Germline values: CDR1 SGDLS, CDR2 YYNGEE. CDR3 length equals 14 residues. The CDR3 sequence: CASSVGGGTGELFF. DNA for the CDR3: TGTGCCAGCAGCGTAGGAGGAGGAACCGGGGAGCTGTTTTTT.

The gene calls are TRBV10-1 and TRBJ1-5; 10 positions agree with TRBD1. V lost 4 bases and J lost 4; bases outside the gene matches: 4. The CDR3 spans 15 residues. Germline V CDR1 and CDR2: WNHNN, SYGVQD (reference sequence). CDR3 sequence: CASSADRGFNQPQHF. CDR3 in DNA: TGCGCCAGCAGTGCGGACAGGGGGTTTAATCAGCCCCAGCATTTT.

Details on this clone: Other nucleotide sequences in the sample specify the same CDR3. V usage is TRBV18 and J usage is TRBJ1-4; 8 bases are shared with TRBD1. This CDR3 comprises 14 residues. The germline CDR1 and CDR2 sequences are KGHSH and LQKENI. V trimming: 6 bases; J trimming: 8 bases; junction bases outside the gene matches: 8. Here the CDR3 reads CASSPGQGTEKLFF. The CDR3 nucleotides read TGTGCCAGCTCCCCTGGACAGGGTACGGAAAAACTGTTTTTT. The variable domain in full, with the rest retrieved from reference TRBV18 and TRBJ1-4, is NAGVMQNPRHLVRRRGQEARLRCSPMKGHSHVYWYRQLPEEGLKFMVYLQKENIIDESGMPKERFSAEFPKEGPSILRIQQVVRGDSAAYFCASSPGQGTEKLFFGSGTQLSVL.

The V and J genes are TRBV4-2 and TRBJ1-3; D remains unclear. V lost 0 bases and J lost 0, with 15 bases in between. Germline lookup yields CDR1 LGHNA and CDR2 YNFKEQ. This CDR3 is built from 18 residues. The CDR3 DNA is TGTGCCAGCAGCCAAGAATGGTTGTTGGGAGTCTCTGGAAACACCATATATTTT. Encoded protein: CASSQEWLLGVSGNTIYF.

The chain links TRBV30 to TRBJ1-4; TRBD1 matches at 9 bases. This CDR3 spans 13 amino acids. The V segment lost 2 bases and the J segment 5 bases; nucleotides outside the gene matches: 0. CDR1 and CDR2 (germline): GTSNPN, SVGIG (reference sequence). The CDR3 DNA follows: TGTGCCTGGAGTACAGGGGGCAATGAAAAACTGTTTTTT. This sequence encodes CAWSTGGNEKLFF.

This chain connects TRBV19 to TRBJ1-3; a weak D match, TRBD1 (5 bases). V lost 3 bases, J lost 4 bases, and 13 bases lay in between. This CDR3 comprises 15 residues. Germline V CDR1 and CDR2: LNHDA, SQIVND (reference sequence). The CDR3 region has the DNA TGTGCCAGTAGTATTTGGCAGGGTGCCGGAAACACCATATATTTT. It is translated as CASSIWQGAGNTIYF.

The genes are TRBV5-4 and TRBJ1-3, with TRBD1 as a possible D gene (6 bases). CDR1 and CDR2 from the germline V gene are SGHNT and YYREEE (reference sequence). Deletions cut 3 bases from V and 4 bases from J, with 8 bases between. The CDR3 is 13 residues long. CDR3 sequence: CASSSGTGNTIYF. Written as DNA, the CDR3 is TGTGCCAGCAGCTCCGGGACAGGAAACACCATATATTTT.

This chain uses TRBV5-8 with TRBJ2-3; a weak D match, TRBD2 (5 bases). The CDR3 has 14 amino acids. V was clipped by 1 base and J by 6 bases, with 12 bases between them. Per germline, CDR1 SGHTS and CDR2 YDEGEE. The CDR3 DNA is TGTGCCAGCAGCTTGCCCGGGATTTCGGATACGCAGTATTTT. Translation: CASSLPGISDTQYF.

The chain combines TRBV18 with TRBJ1-3; no definite D call. The CDR3 length is 15 residues. V lost 3 bases, J lost 4 bases, and 13 bases lay in between. Per germline, CDR1 KGHSH and CDR2 LQKENI. DNA for the CDR3: TGTGCCAGCTCACCTGATCAGATTCCAGGAAACACCATATATTTT. Its protein is CASSPDQIPGNTIYF.

The chain carries TRBV5-1 and TRBJ2-5; no reliable D call. Germline values: CDR1 SGHRS, CDR2 YFSETQ. This CDR3 is 13 amino acids long. V was pared by 1 base and J by 1 base, with 5 bases between. CDR3 DNA: TGCGCCAGCAGCTTGTTCCGCCAAGAGACCCAGTACTTC. Translated: CASSLFRQETQYF. Combining the CDR3 with reference TRBV5-1 and TRBJ2-5 gives the whole variable domain KAGVTQTPRYLIKTRGQQVTLSCSPISGHRSVSWYQQTPGQGLQFLFEYFSETQRNKGNFPGRFSGRQFSNSRSEMNVSTLELGDSALYLCASSLFRQETQYFGPGTRLLVL.

A remark on this clone: Within the sample, other DNA sequences also encode this same CDR3. V and J are TRBV24-1 and TRBJ2-3, with a weak D call TRBD1 (6 bases). The CDR3 extends over 14 amino acids. The germline V and J ends were trimmed by 4 bases and 4 bases, with 11 bases remaining between them. Germline CDR1 KGHDR, CDR2 SFDVKD. For the CDR3, the DNA is TGTGCCACCAGTGACCCCACAGGGCCAGATACGCAGTATTTT. This sequence encodes CATSDPTGPDTQYF.